The source of this TCR beta chain is a study of blood T cell repertoires in COVID-19. Turning to the study itself: Samples of COVID-19 (acute and convalescent) were obtained from the United States, Italy and Spain.

Sequencing used immunoSEQ multiplex PCR; TCRdb keeps in-frame clones, though not all of them. The sample lists 150,000 to 200,000 clones; 84% were seen once. The germline V gene encodes CDR1 ENHRY and CDR2 SYGVKD. With 11 bases removed from V and 7 bases from J, the gap between germline ends came to 14 bases. This CDR3 is 12 amino acids long. Cohort 3 donors counted as recovered after two negative PCRs, clearance, or resolved symptoms. Material: PBMCs or T cells enriched from blood (not recorded which). V is TRBV10-3 and J is TRBJ2-2; tentatively, D is TRBD1 (5 bases). This TCR was sampled from a man in his fifties who had recovered from COVID-19. Here the CDR3 DNA reads TGTGCCGCTTACCAAGGGGACGGGGAGCTGTTTTTT. Protein product: CAAYQGDGELFF.